These 32 T cell receptor beta chains share one sample of origin, sequenced in a study of T cells in Graves' hyperthyroidism and ophthalmopathy. Researchers amplified the TCR beta CDR3 regions from RNA transcripts. Using the HTBI primer set, a first-round RT-PCR was run on the TCR CDR3. MiXCR, run by TCRdb on the multiplex PCR reads, gives a single entry per CDR3 protein. The table lists some 530,000 distinct CDR3 sequences, about 20% of them singletons. The source material was blood. The receptors were sampled from a woman in her 70s with Graves' ophthalmopathy.

The chain links TRBV30 to TRBJ1-5; 8 nucleotides align to TRBD1. V lost 1 base to trimming and J lost 2 bases; unmatched junction nucleotides: 7. The length of the CDR3 is 16 residues. Per germline, CDR1 GTSNPN and CDR2 SVGIG (reference sequence). CDR3 residues: CAWSGETGQGNQPQHF. CDR3 nucleotide sequence: TGTGCCTGGAGTGGAGAAACGGGACAGGGCAATCAGCCCCAGCATTTT.

The V and J genes are TRBV12-3 or TRBV12-4 and TRBJ1-2, with unresolved D. Trimming took 5 bases from V and 0 from J, leaving 10 bases between them. The CDR3 spans 14 residues. CDR3 amino acids: CASSKTPSNYGYTF. Here the CDR3 DNA reads TGTGCCAGCAGTAAAACACCTTCTAACTATGGCTACACCTTC.

The table lists this clonotype with a few counts. The chain joins TRBV6-2 or TRBV6-3 to TRBJ2-7; TRBD1 matches at 8 bases. Germline V gene sequence: CDR1 MNHEY, CDR2 SVGEGT. The CDR3 loop spans 16 amino acids. J was trimmed by 2 bases and V by 7 bases; bases with no gene match: 13. The CDR3, as DNA: TGTGCCAGCACCAGGGCCCGGGGACAGGTACCCTACGAGCAGTACTTC. It is translated as CASTRARGQVPYEQYF.

At least ten counts were recorded for this clonotype. This rearrangement joins TRBV12-3 or TRBV12-4 to TRBJ1-4; perhaps TRBD1 as D (5 bases). The ends were cut back, 3 bases at V and 7 bases at J, with 18 bases in the middle. The CDR3 is 16 amino acids. The CDR3 coding sequence is TGTGCCAGCAGTTTGGAAAGGGGCAGGCCGATTGAAAAACTGTTTTTT. Translated: CASSLERGRPIEKLFF.

This clonotype was recorded many times. The chain joins TRBV2 to TRBJ1-5; D may be TRBD1 (6 bases). V lost 6 bases and J lost 2, with 14 bases in between. Germline V CDR1 and CDR2: SNHLY, FYNNEI. This CDR3 region has 15 residues. Here the CDR3 reads CASRAQGLGNQPQHF. The CDR3 DNA follows: TGTGCCAGCAGAGCACAGGGTTTGGGCAATCAGCCCCAGCATTTT.

The chain carries TRBV3-1 and TRBJ1-1; D uncertain. Trimming shortened V by 0 bases and J by 3 bases, and 17 bases separated the two germline ends. From germline, CDR1 is LGHDT and CDR2 YNNKEL (reference sequence). This CDR3 region has 17 residues. The CDR3 region is CASSQDINGLPYTEAFF. CDR3 nucleotides: TGTGCCAGCAGCCAAGACATAAACGGATTACCTTACACTGAAGCTTTCTTT.

The chain has TRBV7-9 and TRBJ1-1; 8 nucleotides line up with TRBD1. CDR1 is SEHNR and CDR2 is FQNEAQ in the germline V gene (reference sequence). The CDR3 extends over 16 amino acids. V lost 4 bases and J lost 3; bases outside the gene matches: 10. The CDR3 bases are TGTGCCAGCAGCTACCAGGGGGCCGCTGGGTACACTGAAGCTTTCTTT. Translation gives CASSYQGAAGYTEAFF.

This clonotype was counted ten times or more. The chain is built from TRBV27 and TRBJ1-1, with 9 bases identical to TRBD1. With V trimmed by 7 bases and J by 8 bases, 17 bases remained unmatched. CDR1 is MNHEY and CDR2 is SMNVEV in the germline V gene (reference sequence). This CDR3 contains 16 residues. The CDR3 nucleotides read TGTGCCAGCACCACCCGGAGGGGGACAGGGACCCTCGAAGCTTTCTTT. Amino acid sequence: CASTTRRGTGTLEAFF.

The chain links TRBV7-2 to TRBJ2-3; 11 bases line up with TRBD2. CDR1 is SGHTA, CDR2 FQGNSA, per germline. CDR3 length: 19 amino acids. V trimming: 0 bases; J trimming: 4 bases; junction bases outside the gene matches: 12. Here the CDR3 reads CASSLAGVAGGPVADTQYF. The CDR3 DNA reads TGTGCCAGCAGCTTAGCGGGGGTAGCGGGAGGGCCGGTAGCAGATACGCAGTATTTT.

There are many counts of this clonotype. This sequence joins TRBV28 and TRBJ2-3; 9 bases match TRBD1. The CDR3 is made up of 15 amino acids. Germline trimming cut 2 bases from V and 2 bases from J; bases unmatched to any gene: 2. Germline V gene sequence: CDR1 MDHEN, CDR2 SYDVKM. The CDR3 DNA sequence: TGTGCCAGCAGTTTAGGGACAGGGCTCACAGATACGCAGTATTTT. It encodes CASSLGTGLTDTQYF. The whole variable domain, filled in from reference TRBV28 and TRBJ2-3, reads DVKVTQSSRYLVKRTGEKVFLECVQDMDHENMFWYRQDPGLGLRLIYFSYDVKMKEKGDIPEGYSVSREKKERFSLILESASTNQTSMYLCASSLGTGLTDTQYFGPGTRLTVL.

To note about this clonotype: One end of the junction does not line up with germline, which may come from a read error. The rearrangement joins TRBV24-1 to TRBJ1-2; D remains ambiguous. Germline V gene lookup returns CDR1 KGHDR and CDR2 SFDVKD. The CDR3 totals 11 residues. The CDR3 DNA sequence: TGTGCCACCAGTGACGGCAGTGGCTGCACCTTC. Translation gives CATSDGSGCTF.

The CDR3 region is CAVISGLQSPFSTDTQYF. The CDR3 nucleotides read TGTGCCGTCATTTCAGGACTACAATCTCCGTTTAGCACAGATACGCAGTATTTT. This sequence joins TRBV28 and TRBJ2-3, with D possibly TRBD2 on 6 matching bases. The CDR3 is 18 residues long. Germline CDR1 is MDHEN and CDR2 is SYDVKM. Trimming removed 11 bases from V and 0 bases from J, with 27 bases in between. Together with reference TRBV28 and TRBJ2-3, the CDR3 gives the full variable domain: DVKVTQSSRYLVKRTGEKVFLECVQDMDHENMFWYRQDPGLGLRLIYFSYDVKMKEKGDIPEGYSVSREKKERFSLILESASTNQTSMYLCAVISGLQSPFSTDTQYFGPGTRLTVL.

The table lists this clonotype with a few counts. This rearrangement joins TRBV25-1 to TRBJ2-1, with a weak D call TRBD2 (9 bases). Trimming took 8 bases from V and 10 from J, leaving 36 bases between them. This CDR3 contains 19 residues. Per the germline V gene, CDR1 is MGHDK and CDR2 is SYGVNS. This chain's CDR3 is CASPDQIRDRKGLAREQFF. The DNA of the CDR3 is TGTGCCAGCCCAGATCAGATCCGGGACAGGAAAGGACTAGCGAGGGAGCAGTTCTTC.

In its sample, this clonotype was seen a few times. The rearrangement links TRBV27 to TRBJ2-3, with a tentative D call TRBD1 (5 bases). The CDR3 has 20 residues. V shed 3 bases and J shed 0 bases, with 25 bases lying between them. The germline CDR1 and CDR2 sequences are MNHEY and SMNVEV (reference sequence). CDR3 sequence (DNA): TGTGCCAGCAGTTTTTACTCCGGTGGGCCATATGGGGCTAGCACAGATACGCAGTATTTT. Translation: CASSFYSGGPYGASTDTQYF.

There are a few counts of this clonotype. The V and J genes are TRBV27 and TRBJ1-4, with TRBD1 as a possible D gene (6 bases). The V end was cut by 4 bases, the J end by 11 bases, with 17 bases between. This CDR3 spans 14 amino acids. Germline V gene sequence: CDR1 MNHEY, CDR2 SMNVEV (reference sequence). The CDR3 region has the DNA TGTGCCAGCAGTTGGGGCGGGGGCGCGAGGAAACTGTTTTTT. As protein: CASSWGGGARKLFF.

In this sample, this clonotype turned up a few times. The gene calls are TRBV7-9 and TRBJ2-1; D tentatively fits TRBD1 or TRBD2 (6 bases each). Germline V gene sequence: CDR1 SEHNR, CDR2 FQNEAQ (reference sequence). The CDR3 has 18 amino acids. V was cut by 5 bases and J by 5 bases, with 25 bases left in between. CDR3 sequence reads: CASSPRDIRARGDNEQFF. CDR3 DNA sequence: TGTGCCAGCAGCCCCCGGGACATCCGGGCGAGGGGGGACAATGAGCAGTTCTTC.

At least ten counts were recorded for this clonotype. The chain has TRBV20-1 and TRBJ1-1; D is possibly TRBD1 (5 bases). Trimming removed 8 bases at V and 6 bases at J, with 16 bases between. The CDR3 extends over 12 amino acids. Germline loops: CDR1 DFQATT, CDR2 SNEGSKA (reference sequence). The CDR3 protein is CSPEGPSSEAFF. The CDR3 nucleotides read TGCAGTCCCGAGGGGCCTAGCTCTGAAGCTTTCTTT.

This clonotype was observed once. This chain uses TRBV7-9 with TRBJ2-5; TRBD2 agrees at 13 bases. V trimming: 2 bases; J trimming: 5 bases; junction bases outside the gene matches: 11. Germline values: CDR1 SEHNR, CDR2 FQNEAQ (reference sequence). The CDR3 is 18 amino acids. CDR3 loop: CASSLYGGLAGDLETQYF. CDR3 nucleotides: TGTGCCAGCAGCTTATACGGAGGACTAGCGGGAGATTTGGAGACCCAGTACTTC.

This clonotype was found many times. The chain joins TRBV20-1 to TRBJ1-6; D gene unclear. Per germline, CDR1 DFQATT and CDR2 SNEGSKA (reference sequence). CDR3 length: 14 residues. The V end was cut by 3 bases, the J end by 7 bases, with 13 bases between. The CDR3 DNA follows: TGCAGTGCTAGTCTACGTCGAGGGAATTCACCCCTCCACTTT. Translating it yields CSASLRRGNSPLHF.

The J gene is TRBJ2-6, the V gene TRBV7-2; unclear D gene. V lost 3 bases, J lost 0 bases, and 12 bases lay in between. The V gene's germline CDR1 is SGHTA and CDR2 FQGNSA. The CDR3 sequence is 17 residues long. Written as DNA, the CDR3 is TGTGCCAGCAGCTTCGGAGTTTTACTCTCTGGGGCCAACGTCCTGACTTTC. This codes for CASSFGVLLSGANVLTF.

This clonotype was observed a handful of times. The chain joins TRBV5-1 to TRBJ1-4; 7 bases align to TRBD1. The CDR3 runs 15 residues. The V segment lost 4 bases and the J segment 8 bases; nucleotides outside the gene matches: 11. The V gene's germline CDR1 is SGHRS and CDR2 YFSETQ. Written as DNA, the CDR3 is TGCGCCAGCAGCGAACTAACAGGGGCAGAGGAAAAACTGTTTTTT. This encodes CASSELTGAEEKLFF.

The chain uses TRBV7-9 and TRBJ1-1; D is possibly TRBD1 (6 bases). From germline, CDR1 is SEHNR and CDR2 FQNEAQ (reference sequence). Trimming cost V 3 bases and J 0 bases, with 11 bases left between them. This CDR3 is built from 15 residues. The CDR3 nucleotides read TGTGCCAGCAGCTTGTACGGACAGTTGAACACTGAAGCTTTCTTT. Translating gives CASSLYGQLNTEAFF.

The V gene is TRBV5-1, the J gene TRBJ2-1, with 8 bases matching TRBD1. This CDR3 is built from 15 residues. V shed 0 bases and J 4 bases; nucleotides not matched to a gene: 3. Germline CDR1 SGHRS, CDR2 YFSETQ. The CDR3 here is CASSLEGQDYNEQFF. CDR3 bases: TGCGCCAGCAGCTTGGAGGGACAGGATTACAATGAGCAGTTCTTC.

The chain uses TRBV7-2 and TRBJ2-7, with 8 nucleotides matching TRBD2. The CDR3 runs 15 residues. Looked up from germline, CDR1 is SGHTA and CDR2 is FQGNSA. V was pared by 5 bases and J by 0 bases, with 6 bases of the junction left unmatched. The CDR3 loop is CASSPVAGSSYEQYF. CDR3 bases: TGTGCCAGCAGCCCGGTAGCGGGAAGCTCCTACGAGCAGTACTTC.

The V call is TRBV5-1, the J call TRBJ1-3; D is undetermined. This CDR3 is 16 amino acids long. The V gene's germline CDR1 is SGHRS and CDR2 YFSETQ. V lost 4 bases to trimming and J lost 0 bases, with 14 bases between them. CDR3 sequence: CASSPSPQSSGNTIYF. Here the CDR3 DNA reads TGCGCCAGCAGCCCTTCTCCACAGAGCTCTGGAAACACCATATATTTT. Drawing the rest from reference TRBV5-1 and TRBJ1-3, the complete variable domain is KAGVTQTPRYLIKTRGQQVTLSCSPISGHRSVSWYQQTPGQGLQFLFEYFSETQRNKGNFPGRFSGRQFSNSRSEMNVSTLELGDSALYLCASSPSPQSSGNTIYFGEGSWLTVV.

This chain joins TRBV5-1 and TRBJ2-5; unclear D gene. The germline gives CDR1 SGHRS, CDR2 YFSETQ. The V end was cut by 0 bases, the J end by 4 bases, with 10 bases between. CDR3 size: 14 residues. CDR3 coding DNA: TGCGCCAGCAGCTTGGCCGCTAAACTAGAGACCCAGTACTTC. This codes for CASSLAAKLETQYF.

The chain combines TRBV7-2 with TRBJ2-3; weak D call: TRBD2 (5 bases). There are 15 residues in the CDR3. The germline V gene has CDR1 SGHTA and CDR2 FQGNSA. V gave up 5 bases and J gave up 0 bases, with 12 bases separating them. CDR3 in amino acids: CASSRWPGSTDTQYF. CDR3 coding DNA: TGTGCCAGCAGCAGATGGCCGGGAAGCACAGATACGCAGTATTTT. Filled out from reference TRBV7-2 and TRBJ2-3, the complete variable domain reads GAGVSQSPSNKVTEKGKDVELRCDPISGHTALYWYRQSLGQGLEFLIYFQGNSAPDKSGLPSDRFSAERTGGSVSTLTIQRTQQEDSAVYLCASSRWPGSTDTQYFGPGTRLTVL.

A few counts support this clonotype. The chain links TRBV24-1 to TRBJ2-3, with D possibly being TRBD2 (6 bases). V was trimmed by 5 bases and J by 0 bases, leaving 14 bases between them. CDR1 KGHDR and CDR2 SFDVKD come from the germline V gene. This CDR3 has 16 amino acids. CDR3 DNA: TGTGCCACCAGTGGCCGGGACTTCTCTAGCACAGATACGCAGTATTTT. Its protein product is CATSGRDFSSTDTQYF.

The chain is built from TRBV7-2 and TRBJ1-6; D gene unclear. Trimming stripped 4 bases from V and 3 bases from J, with 10 bases between. This CDR3 spans 15 amino acids. Per the germline V gene, CDR1 is SGHTA and CDR2 is FQGNSA. CDR3 nucleotide sequence: TGTGCCAGCAGCTCCCGAGATTTCTATAATTCACCCCTCCACTTT. As protein: CASSSRDFYNSPLHF.

The gene calls are TRBV11-2 and TRBJ1-6, with a possible D match to TRBD1 (6 bases). The germline V gene encodes CDR1 SGHAT and CDR2 FQNNGV. The CDR3 contains 14 residues. Deletions cut 5 bases from V and 7 bases from J, with 12 bases between. The chain's CDR3 is CASSQLQGNSPLHF. In DNA form, the CDR3 reads TGTGCCAGCAGCCAACTGCAGGGGAATTCACCCCTCCACTTT.

This clonotype was detected only a few times. J is TRBJ2-7 and V is TRBV11-3, with D possibly TRBD2 on 6 matching bases. The germline V gene encodes CDR1 SGHNT and CDR2 YENEEA. The CDR3 consists of 15 residues. The V end was cut by 0 bases, the J end by 2 bases, with 11 bases between. The CDR3: CASSLDSGGTYEQYF. The CDR3 DNA reads TGTGCCAGCAGCTTAGATTCGGGCGGGACCTACGAGCAGTACTTC.

This clonotype has a handful of counts. The rearrangement uses TRBV7-8 and TRBJ2-7; TRBD2 agrees at 10 bases. Trimming at V came to 5 bases and at J to 0 bases, leaving 4 bases not matched to a gene. CDR1 SGHVS and CDR2 FQNEAQ come from the germline V gene. This CDR3 spans 15 amino acids. CDR3: CASSKGLASSYEQYF. In nucleotides, the CDR3 is TGTGCCAGCAGCAAGGGACTAGCGAGCTCCTACGAGCAGTACTTC. Full variable domain (rest looked up from reference TRBV7-8 and TRBJ2-7): GAGVSQSPRYKVAKRGQDVALRCDPISGHVSLFWYQQALGQGPEFLTYFQNEAQLDKSGLPSDRFFAERPEGSVSTLKIQRTQQEDSAVYLCASSKGLASSYEQYFGPGTRLTVT.